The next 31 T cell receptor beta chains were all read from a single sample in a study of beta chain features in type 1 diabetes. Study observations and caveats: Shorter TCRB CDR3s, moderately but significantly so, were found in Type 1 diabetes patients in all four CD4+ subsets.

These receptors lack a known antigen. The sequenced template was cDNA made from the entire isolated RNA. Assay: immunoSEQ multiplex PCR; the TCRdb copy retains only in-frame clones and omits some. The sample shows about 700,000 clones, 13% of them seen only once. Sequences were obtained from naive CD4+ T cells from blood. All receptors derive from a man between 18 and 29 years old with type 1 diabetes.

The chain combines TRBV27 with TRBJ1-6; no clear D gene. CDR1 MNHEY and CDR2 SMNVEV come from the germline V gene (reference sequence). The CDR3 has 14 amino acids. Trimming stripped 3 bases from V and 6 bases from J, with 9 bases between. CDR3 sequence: CASSFGQTNSPLHF. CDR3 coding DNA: TGTGCCAGCAGTTTTGGGCAGACTAATTCACCCCTCCACTTT.

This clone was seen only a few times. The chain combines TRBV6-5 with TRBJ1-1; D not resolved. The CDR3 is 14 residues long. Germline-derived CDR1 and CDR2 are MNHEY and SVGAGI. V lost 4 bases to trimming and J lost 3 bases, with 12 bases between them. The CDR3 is CASSSGPADTEAFF. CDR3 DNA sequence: TGTGCCAGCAGTTCTGGCCCGGCGGACACTGAAGCTTTCTTT.

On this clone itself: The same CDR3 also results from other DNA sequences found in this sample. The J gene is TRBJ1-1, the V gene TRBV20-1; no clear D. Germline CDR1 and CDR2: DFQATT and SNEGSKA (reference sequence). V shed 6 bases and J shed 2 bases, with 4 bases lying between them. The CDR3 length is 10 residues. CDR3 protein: CSAANTEAFF. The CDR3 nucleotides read TGCAGTGCGGCAAACACTGAAGCTTTCTTT.

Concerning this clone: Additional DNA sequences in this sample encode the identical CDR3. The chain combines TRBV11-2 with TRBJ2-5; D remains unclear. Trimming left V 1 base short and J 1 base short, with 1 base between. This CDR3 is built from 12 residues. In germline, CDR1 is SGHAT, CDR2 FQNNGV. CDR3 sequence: CASSLAQETQYF. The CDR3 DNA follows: TGTGCCAGCAGCTTAGCCCAAGAGACCCAGTACTTC.

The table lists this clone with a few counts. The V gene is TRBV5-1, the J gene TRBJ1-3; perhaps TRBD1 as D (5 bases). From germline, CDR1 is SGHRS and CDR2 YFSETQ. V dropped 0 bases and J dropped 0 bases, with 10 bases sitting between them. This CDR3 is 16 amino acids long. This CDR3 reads CASSLGQLLSGNTIYF. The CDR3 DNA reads TGCGCCAGCAGCTTGGGACAGCTTCTCTCTGGAAACACCATATATTTT.

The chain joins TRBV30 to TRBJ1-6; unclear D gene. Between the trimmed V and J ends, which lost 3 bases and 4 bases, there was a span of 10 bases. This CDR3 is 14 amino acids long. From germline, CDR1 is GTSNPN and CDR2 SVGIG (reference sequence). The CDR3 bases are TGTGCCTGGAGGGAAAGCGGGTATAATTCACCCCTCCACTTT. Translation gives CAWRESGYNSPLHF.

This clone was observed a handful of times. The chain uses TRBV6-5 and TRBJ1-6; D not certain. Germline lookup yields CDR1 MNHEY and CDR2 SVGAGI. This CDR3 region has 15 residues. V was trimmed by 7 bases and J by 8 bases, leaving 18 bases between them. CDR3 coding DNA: TGTGCCAGCACCCAGAGAAGGACGGTCGATTCACCCCTCCACTTT. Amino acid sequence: CASTQRRTVDSPLHF.

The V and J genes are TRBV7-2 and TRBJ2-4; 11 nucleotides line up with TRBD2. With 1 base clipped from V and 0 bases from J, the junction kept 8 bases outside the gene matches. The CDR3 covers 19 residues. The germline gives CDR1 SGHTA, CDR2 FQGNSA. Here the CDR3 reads CASSLEASGGKLAKNIQYF. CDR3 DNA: TGTGCCAGCAGCTTAGAGGCTAGCGGGGGGAAACTAGCCAAAAACATTCAGTACTTC. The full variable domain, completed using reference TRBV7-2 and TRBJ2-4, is GAGVSQSPSNKVTEKGKDVELRCDPISGHTALYWYRQSLGQGLEFLIYFQGNSAPDKSGLPSDRFSAERTGGSVSTLTIQRTQQEDSAVYLCASSLEASGGKLAKNIQYFGAGTRLSVL.

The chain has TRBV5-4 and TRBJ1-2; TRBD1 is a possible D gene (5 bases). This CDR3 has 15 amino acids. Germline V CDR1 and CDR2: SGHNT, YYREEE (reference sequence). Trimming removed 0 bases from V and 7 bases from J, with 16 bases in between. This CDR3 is CASSLAAGDAGGYTF. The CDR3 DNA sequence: TGTGCCAGCAGCTTGGCCGCGGGGGATGCTGGTGGCTACACCTTC.

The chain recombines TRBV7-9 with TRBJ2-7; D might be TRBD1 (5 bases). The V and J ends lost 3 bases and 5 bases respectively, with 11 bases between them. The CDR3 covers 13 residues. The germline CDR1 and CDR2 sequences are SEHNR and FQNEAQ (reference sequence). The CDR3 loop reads CASSLQGFDEQYF. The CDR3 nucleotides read TGTGCCAGCAGCTTGCAGGGTTTCGACGAGCAGTACTTC.

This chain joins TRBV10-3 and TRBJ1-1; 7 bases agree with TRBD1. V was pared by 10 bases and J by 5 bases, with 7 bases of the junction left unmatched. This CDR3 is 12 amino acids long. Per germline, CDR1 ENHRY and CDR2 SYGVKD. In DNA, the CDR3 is TGTGCCACAGGGGGGGCAGAAACTGAAGCTTTCTTT. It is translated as CATGGAETEAFF.

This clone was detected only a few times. The CDR3 sequence is CASSLEYGDTQYF. The CDR3 coding sequence is TGCGCCAGCAGCTTGGAGTATGGGGATACGCAGTATTTT. This sequence joins TRBV5-1 and TRBJ2-3; D ambiguous. The CDR3 runs 13 residues. Germline assignment: CDR1 SGHRS and CDR2 YFSETQ. Trimming shortened V by 0 bases and J by 6 bases, and 8 bases separated the two germline ends.

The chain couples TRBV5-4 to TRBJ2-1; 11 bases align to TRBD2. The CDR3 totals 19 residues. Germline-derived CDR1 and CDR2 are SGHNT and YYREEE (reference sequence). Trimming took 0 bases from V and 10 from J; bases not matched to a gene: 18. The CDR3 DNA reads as TGTGCCAGCAGCTTGGTTCCCTCCCCTAGCGGGGGGCCCTTCGGGGAGCAGTTCTTC. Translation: CASSLVPSPSGGPFGEQFF.

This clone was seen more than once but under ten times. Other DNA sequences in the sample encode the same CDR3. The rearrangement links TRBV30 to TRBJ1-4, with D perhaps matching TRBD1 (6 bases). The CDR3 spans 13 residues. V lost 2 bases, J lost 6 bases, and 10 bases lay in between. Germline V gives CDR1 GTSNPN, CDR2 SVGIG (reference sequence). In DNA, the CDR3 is TGTGCCTGGAGTAAGGGGGGCGATGAAAAACTGTTTTTT. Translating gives CAWSKGGDEKLFF.

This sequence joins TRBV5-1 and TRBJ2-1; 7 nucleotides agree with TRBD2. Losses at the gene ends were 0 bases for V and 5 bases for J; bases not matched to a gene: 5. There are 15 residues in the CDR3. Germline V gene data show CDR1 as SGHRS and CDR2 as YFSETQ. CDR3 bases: TGCGCCAGCAGCTTGGTCCAGCGGGGCGACAATGAGCAGTTCTTC. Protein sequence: CASSLVQRGDNEQFF.

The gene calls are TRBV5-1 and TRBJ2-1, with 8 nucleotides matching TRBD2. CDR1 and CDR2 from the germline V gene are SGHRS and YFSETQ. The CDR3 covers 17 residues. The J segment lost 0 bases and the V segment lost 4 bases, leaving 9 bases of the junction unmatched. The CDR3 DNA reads TGCGCCAGCAGCCGATCCCTCCTAGCGGGCTCCTACAATGAGCAGTTCTTC. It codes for CASSRSLLAGSYNEQFF.

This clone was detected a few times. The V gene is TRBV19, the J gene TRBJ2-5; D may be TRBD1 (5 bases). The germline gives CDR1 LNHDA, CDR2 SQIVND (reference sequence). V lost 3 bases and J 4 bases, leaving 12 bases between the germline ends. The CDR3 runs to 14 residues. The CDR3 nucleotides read TGTGCCAGTAGTATCCAGGGCCGGCCAGAGACCCAGTACTTC. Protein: CASSIQGRPETQYF.

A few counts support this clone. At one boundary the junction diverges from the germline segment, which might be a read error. CDR3 loop: CAISWSTQEAQYF. For the CDR3, the DNA is TGTGCCATCAGTTGGTCTACTCAAGAGGCCCAGTACTTC. The gene calls are TRBV10-3 and TRBJ2-5; D remains ambiguous. The CDR3 totals 13 residues. The V gene's germline CDR1 is ENHRY and CDR2 SYGVKD.

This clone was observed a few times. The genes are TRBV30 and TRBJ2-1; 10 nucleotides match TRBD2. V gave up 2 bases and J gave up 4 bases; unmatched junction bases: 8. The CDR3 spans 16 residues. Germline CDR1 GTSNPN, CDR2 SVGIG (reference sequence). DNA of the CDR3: TGTGCCTGGAGTATCCGAGGACTAGCGGTTTACAATGAGCAGTTCTTC. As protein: CAWSIRGLAVYNEQFF.

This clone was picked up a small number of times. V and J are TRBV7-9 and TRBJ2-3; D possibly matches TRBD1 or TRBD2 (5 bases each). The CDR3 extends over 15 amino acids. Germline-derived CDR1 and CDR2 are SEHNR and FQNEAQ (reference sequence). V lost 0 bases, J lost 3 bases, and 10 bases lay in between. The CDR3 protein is CASSLAKGPTDTQYF. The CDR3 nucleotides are TGTGCCAGCAGCTTAGCGAAGGGACCAACAGATACGCAGTATTTT.

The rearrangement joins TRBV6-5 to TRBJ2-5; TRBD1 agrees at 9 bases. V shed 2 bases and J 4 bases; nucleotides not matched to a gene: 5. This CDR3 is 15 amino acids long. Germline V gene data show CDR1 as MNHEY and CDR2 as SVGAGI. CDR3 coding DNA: TGTGCCAGCAGTTACGGGGACAGGGACGGAGAGACCCAGTACTTC. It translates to CASSYGDRDGETQYF.

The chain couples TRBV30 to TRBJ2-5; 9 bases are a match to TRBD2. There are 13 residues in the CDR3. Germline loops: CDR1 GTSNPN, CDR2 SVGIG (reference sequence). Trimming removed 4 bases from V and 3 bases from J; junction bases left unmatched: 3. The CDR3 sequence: CAWTGLAEETQYF. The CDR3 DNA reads TGTGCCTGGACGGGACTAGCTGAAGAGACCCAGTACTTC.

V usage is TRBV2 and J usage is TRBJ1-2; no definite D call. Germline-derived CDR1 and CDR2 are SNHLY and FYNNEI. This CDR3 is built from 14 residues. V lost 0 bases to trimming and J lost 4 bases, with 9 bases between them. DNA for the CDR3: TGTGCCAGCAGTGAAGCGGCTAGCTTCTATGGCTACACCTTC. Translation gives CASSEAASFYGYTF.

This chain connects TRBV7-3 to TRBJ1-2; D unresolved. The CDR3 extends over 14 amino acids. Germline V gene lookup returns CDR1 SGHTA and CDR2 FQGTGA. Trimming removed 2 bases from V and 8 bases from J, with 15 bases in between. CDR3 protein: CASSLGVDPGGYTF. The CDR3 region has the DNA TGTGCCAGCAGCTTAGGAGTAGATCCCGGCGGCTACACCTTC.

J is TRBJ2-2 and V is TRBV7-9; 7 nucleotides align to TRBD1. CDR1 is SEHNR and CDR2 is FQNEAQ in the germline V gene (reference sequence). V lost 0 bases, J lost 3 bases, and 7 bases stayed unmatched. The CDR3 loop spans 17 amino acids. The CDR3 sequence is CASSLAGDSRDTGELFF. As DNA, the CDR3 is TGTGCCAGCAGCTTAGCGGGGGACAGCCGGGACACCGGGGAGCTGTTTTTT. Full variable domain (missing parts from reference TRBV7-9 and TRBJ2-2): DTGVSQNPRHKITKRGQNVTFRCDPISEHNRLYWYRQTLGQGPEFLTYFQNEAQLEKSRLLSDRFSAERPKGSFSTLEIQRTEQGDSAMYLCASSLAGDSRDTGELFFGEGSRLTVL.

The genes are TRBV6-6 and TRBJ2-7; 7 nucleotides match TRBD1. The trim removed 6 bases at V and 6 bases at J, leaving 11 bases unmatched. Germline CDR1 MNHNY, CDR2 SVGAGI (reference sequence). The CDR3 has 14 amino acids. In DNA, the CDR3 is TGTGCCAGCAGACCTCGACAGGGAGACGGCGAGCAGTACTTC. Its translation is CASRPRQGDGEQYF.

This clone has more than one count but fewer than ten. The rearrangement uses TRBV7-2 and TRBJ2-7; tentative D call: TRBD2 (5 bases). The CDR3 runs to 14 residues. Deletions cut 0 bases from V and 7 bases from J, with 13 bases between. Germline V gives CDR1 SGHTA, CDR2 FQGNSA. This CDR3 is CASSLAGRPGEQYF. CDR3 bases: TGTGCCAGCAGCTTAGCAGGCAGACCGGGGGAGCAGTACTTC. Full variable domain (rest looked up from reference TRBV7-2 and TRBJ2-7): GAGVSQSPSNKVTEKGKDVELRCDPISGHTALYWYRQSLGQGLEFLIYFQGNSAPDKSGLPSDRFSAERTGGSVSTLTIQRTQQEDSAVYLCASSLAGRPGEQYFGPGTRLTVT.

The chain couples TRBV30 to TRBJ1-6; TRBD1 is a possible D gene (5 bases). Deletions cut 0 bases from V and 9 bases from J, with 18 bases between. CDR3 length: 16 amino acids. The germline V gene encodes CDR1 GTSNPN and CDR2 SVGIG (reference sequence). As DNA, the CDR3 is TGTGCCTGGAGTGTAGATTCGTTGGGACTGGGTTCACCCCTCCACTTT. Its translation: CAWSVDSLGLGSPLHF.

The DNA for the CDR3 is TGTGCCAGCAGCTTAGTGCCCCTTTGGGCTAGCGGGCAGAACAATGAGCAGTTCTTC. Translating gives CASSLVPLWASGQNNEQFF. The rearrangement uses TRBV13 and TRBJ2-1, with 8 positions matching TRBD2. CDR3 length equals 19 residues. J was trimmed by 5 bases and V by 1 base; bases with no gene match: 16. CDR1 is PRHDT, CDR2 FYEKMQ, per germline (reference sequence).

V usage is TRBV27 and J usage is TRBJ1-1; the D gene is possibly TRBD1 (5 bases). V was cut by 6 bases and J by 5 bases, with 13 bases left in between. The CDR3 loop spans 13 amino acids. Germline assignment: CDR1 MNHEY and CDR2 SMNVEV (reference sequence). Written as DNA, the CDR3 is TGTGCCAGCAGCCTTATACGGGGGACTGAAGCTTTCTTT. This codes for CASSLIRGTEAFF.

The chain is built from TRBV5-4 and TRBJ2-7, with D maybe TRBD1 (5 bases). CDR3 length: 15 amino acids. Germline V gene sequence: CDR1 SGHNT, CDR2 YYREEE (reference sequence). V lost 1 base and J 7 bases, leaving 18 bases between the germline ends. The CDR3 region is CASSLIEDQYREQYF. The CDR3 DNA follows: TGTGCCAGCAGCTTGATAGAGGACCAATACAGGGAGCAGTACTTC.